These T cell receptor beta chains were read from a single sample in a study of high-grade serous ovarian cancer treatment subgroups. Sequenced by immunoSEQ multiplex PCR; TCRdb stores in-frame clones only, minus some. This table holds more than 15,000 clones, around 73% found once. The specimen sequenced was tumor tissue. The receptors were sampled from a human donor with high-grade serous ovarian cancer. CDR3s leave out the opening cysteine and the closing phenylalanine or tryptophan.

j_call	v_call	cdr3_aa
TRBJ2-3	TRBV5-4	ASSFPGTNTDTQY
TRBJ1-4	TRBV18	ASSHGTDEKLF
TRBJ1-1	TRBV11-3	ASSTIGTGGVLTEAF
TRBJ1-2	TRBV19	ASSLYGQYNYGYT
TRBJ2-7	TRBV5-4	ASSLSMGGGYEQY
TRBJ2-3	TRBV9	ASSVVQADTQY
TRBJ2-7	TRBV6-6	ASSRGDRAYEQY
TRBJ2-3	TRBV6-6	ASSSGLAGDTQY
TRBJ2-5	TRBV2	ASSEETQY
TRBJ2-7	TRBV27	ASSVGGPKDEQY
TRBJ1-2	TRBV30	AWRISYGYT
TRBJ2-3	TRBV27	ASSSPLAGGSTDTQY
TRBJ2-7	TRBV6-5	ASRKGQGSSYEQY
TRBJ2-7	TRBV5-5	ASSLGQGSYEQY
TRBJ1-5	TRBV6-5	AAPQGSNQPQH
TRBJ1-6	TRBV30	AWNRGESYNSPLH
TRBJ1-3	TRBV7-8	ASSLTGSGNTIY
TRBJ1-2	TRBV9	ASSASGSPVYGYT
TRBJ1-4	TRBV7-2	ASSPTLGGAVSEKLF
TRBJ2-1	TRBV11-2	ASSPHGGGYNEQF
TRBJ2-3	TRBV7-9	ASSQDWSGGADTQY
TRBJ1-1	TRBV7-7	ASSPTGDTEAF
TRBJ2-1	TRBV27	ASSSPDKYNEQF
TRBJ1-2	TRBV4-1	ASSPTGRDYGYT
TRBJ1-1	TRBV29-1	SVQSQGVNTEAF
TRBJ2-3	TRBV6-5	ASRPAGGSTDTQY